This TCR beta chain was found in a study of shared clonotypes between healthy human individuals. CDR3 length equals 17 residues. Germline values: CDR1 LNHNV, CDR2 YYDKDF (reference sequence). Germline trimming cut 3 bases from V and 0 bases from J; bases unmatched to any gene: 4. TCRdb's table, derived via immunoSEQ multiplex PCR, lists solely in-frame clones and lacks some. The sample has more than 550,000 clones; 72% are singletons. This clone was seen only once. The chain uses TRBV15 and TRBJ2-6; 8 bases match TRBD1. Source material: memory CD4+ T cells sorted from blood. The subset denotes: CD45RA-negative fraction. The clonotype originates from a woman in her 30s in good health. CDR3 nucleotide sequence: TGTGCCACCAGCAGGGGACAGGCCGCCTCTGGGGCCAACGTCCTGACTTTC. This encodes CATSRGQAASGANVLTF.